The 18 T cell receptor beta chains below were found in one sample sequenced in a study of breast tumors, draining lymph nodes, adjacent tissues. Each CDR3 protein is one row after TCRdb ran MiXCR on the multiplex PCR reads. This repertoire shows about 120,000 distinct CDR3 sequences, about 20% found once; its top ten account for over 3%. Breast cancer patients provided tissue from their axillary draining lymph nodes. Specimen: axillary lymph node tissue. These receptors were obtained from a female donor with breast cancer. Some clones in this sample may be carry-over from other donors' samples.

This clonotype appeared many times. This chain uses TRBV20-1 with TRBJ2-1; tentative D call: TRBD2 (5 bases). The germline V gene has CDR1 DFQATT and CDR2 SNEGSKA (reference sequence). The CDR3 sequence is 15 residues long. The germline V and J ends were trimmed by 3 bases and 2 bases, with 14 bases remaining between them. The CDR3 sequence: CSARDFVNTYNEQFF. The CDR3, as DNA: TGCAGTGCTAGGGACTTCGTTAACACCTACAATGAGCAGTTCTTC.

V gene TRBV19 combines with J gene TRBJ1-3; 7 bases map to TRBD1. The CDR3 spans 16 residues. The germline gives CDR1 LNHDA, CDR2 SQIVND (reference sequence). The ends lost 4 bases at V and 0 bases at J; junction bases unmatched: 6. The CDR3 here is CASSTGTVFSGNTIYF. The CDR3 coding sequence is TGTGCCAGTAGTACAGGGACAGTCTTCTCTGGAAACACCATATATTTT.

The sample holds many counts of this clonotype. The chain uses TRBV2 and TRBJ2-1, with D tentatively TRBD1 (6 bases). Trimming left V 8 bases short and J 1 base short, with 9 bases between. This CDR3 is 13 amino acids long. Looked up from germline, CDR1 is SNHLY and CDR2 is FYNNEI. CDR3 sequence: CASRRGSYNEQFF. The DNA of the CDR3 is TGTGCCAGCCGCAGGGGTTCCTACAATGAGCAGTTCTTC. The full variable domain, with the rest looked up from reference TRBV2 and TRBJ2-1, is EPEVTQTPSHQVTQMGQEVILRCVPISNHLYFYWYRQILGQKVEFLVSFYNNEISEKSEIFDDQFSVERPDGSNFTLKIRSTKLEDSAMYFCASRRGSYNEQFFGPGTRLTVL.

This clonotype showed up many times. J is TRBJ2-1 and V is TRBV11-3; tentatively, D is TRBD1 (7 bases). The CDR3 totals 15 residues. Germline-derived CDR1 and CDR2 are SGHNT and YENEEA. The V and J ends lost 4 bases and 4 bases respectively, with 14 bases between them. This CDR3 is CASSSGGQPYNEQFF. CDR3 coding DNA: TGTGCCAGCAGCTCAGGGGGGCAGCCATACAATGAGCAGTTCTTC. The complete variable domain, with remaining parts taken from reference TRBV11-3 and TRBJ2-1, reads EAGVVQSPRYKIIEKKQPVAFWCNPISGHNTLYWYLQNLGQGPELLIRYENEEAVDDSQLPKDRFSAERLKGVDSTLKIQPAELGDSAVYLCASSSGGQPYNEQFFGPGTRLTVL.

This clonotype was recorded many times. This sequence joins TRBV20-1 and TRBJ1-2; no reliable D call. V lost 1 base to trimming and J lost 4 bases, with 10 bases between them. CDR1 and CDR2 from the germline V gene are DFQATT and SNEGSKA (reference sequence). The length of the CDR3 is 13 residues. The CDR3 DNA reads TGCAGTGCTAGAGTGAGGAACTCCTATGGCTACACCTTC. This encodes CSARVRNSYGYTF.

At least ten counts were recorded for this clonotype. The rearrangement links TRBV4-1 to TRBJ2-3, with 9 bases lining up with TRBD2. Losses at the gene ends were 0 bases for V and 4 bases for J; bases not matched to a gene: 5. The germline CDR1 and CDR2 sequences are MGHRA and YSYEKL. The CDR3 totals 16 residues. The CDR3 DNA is TGCGCCAGCAGCCAAGAAAGAGCGGGGGGCCCAGATACGCAGTATTTT. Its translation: CASSQERAGGPDTQYF.

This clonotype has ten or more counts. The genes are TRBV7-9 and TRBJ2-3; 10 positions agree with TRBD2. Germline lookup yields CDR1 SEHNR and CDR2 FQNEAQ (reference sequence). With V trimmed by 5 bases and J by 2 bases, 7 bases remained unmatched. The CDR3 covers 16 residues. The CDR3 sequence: CASSRPSGRFTDTQYF. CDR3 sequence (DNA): TGTGCCAGCAGCCGCCCTAGCGGGAGATTCACAGATACGCAGTATTTT.

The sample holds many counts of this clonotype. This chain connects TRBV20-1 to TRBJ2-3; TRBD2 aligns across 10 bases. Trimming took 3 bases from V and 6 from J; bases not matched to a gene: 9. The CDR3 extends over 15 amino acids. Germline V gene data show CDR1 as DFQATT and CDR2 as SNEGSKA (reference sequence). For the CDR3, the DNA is TGCAGTGCTAGGTCTAGCGGGGGACTTAAGGATACGCAGTATTTT. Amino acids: CSARSSGGLKDTQYF.

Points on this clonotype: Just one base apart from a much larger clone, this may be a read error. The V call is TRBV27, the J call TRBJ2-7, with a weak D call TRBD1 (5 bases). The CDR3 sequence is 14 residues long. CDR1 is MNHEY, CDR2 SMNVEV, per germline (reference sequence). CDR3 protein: CARSRQSSSYEQYF. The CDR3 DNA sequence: TGTGCCCGCAGTCGACAGAGTTCTTCCTACGAGCAGTACTTC.

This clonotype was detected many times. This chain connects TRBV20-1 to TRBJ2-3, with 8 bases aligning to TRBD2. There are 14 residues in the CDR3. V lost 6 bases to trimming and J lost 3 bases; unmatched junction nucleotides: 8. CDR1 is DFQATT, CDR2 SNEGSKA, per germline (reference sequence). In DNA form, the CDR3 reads TGCAGTGCCAGGGCGGGGGGCCGGACAGATACGCAGTATTTT. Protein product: CSARAGGRTDTQYF.

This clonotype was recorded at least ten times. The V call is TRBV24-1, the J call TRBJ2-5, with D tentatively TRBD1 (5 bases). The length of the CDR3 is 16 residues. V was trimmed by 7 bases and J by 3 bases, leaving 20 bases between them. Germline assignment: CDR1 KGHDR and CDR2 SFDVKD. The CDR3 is CATSDPLGQGKETQYF. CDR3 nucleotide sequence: TGTGCCACCAGCGACCCCCTGGGGCAGGGAAAAGAGACCCAGTACTTC.

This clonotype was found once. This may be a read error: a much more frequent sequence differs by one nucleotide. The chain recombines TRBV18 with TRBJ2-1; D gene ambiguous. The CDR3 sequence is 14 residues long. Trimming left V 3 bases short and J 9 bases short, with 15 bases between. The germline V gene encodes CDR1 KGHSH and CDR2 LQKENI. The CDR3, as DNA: TGTGCCAGCTCACCGGAGCAGGCCCGGAGTGAGCAGTTCTTC. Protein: CASSPEQARSEQFF.

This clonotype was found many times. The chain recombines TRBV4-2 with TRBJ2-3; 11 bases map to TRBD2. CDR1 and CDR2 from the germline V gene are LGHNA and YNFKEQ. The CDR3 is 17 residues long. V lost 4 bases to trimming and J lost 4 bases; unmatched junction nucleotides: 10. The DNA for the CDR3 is TGTGCCAGCAGCCTCGCAACTAGCGGGAGTTCGGCAGATACGCAGTATTTT. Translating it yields CASSLATSGSSADTQYF.

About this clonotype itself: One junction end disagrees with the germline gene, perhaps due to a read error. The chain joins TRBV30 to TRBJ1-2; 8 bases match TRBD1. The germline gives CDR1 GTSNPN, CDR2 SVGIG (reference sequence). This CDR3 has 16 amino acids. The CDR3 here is CAWSVGQGLNVYGYPF. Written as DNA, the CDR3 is TGTGCCTGGAGTGTAGGACAGGGATTAAACGTCTATGGCTACCCCTTC.

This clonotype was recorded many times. CDR3 protein: CSASPGGSHSPLHF. CDR3 DNA sequence: TGCAGTGCTAGTCCGGGGGGGTCTCACTCACCCCTCCACTTT. The chain recombines TRBV20-1 with TRBJ1-6; tentative D call: TRBD1 (5 bases). The CDR3 contains 14 residues. The germline V gene encodes CDR1 DFQATT and CDR2 SNEGSKA (reference sequence). Trimming stripped 3 bases from V and 10 bases from J, with 16 bases between.

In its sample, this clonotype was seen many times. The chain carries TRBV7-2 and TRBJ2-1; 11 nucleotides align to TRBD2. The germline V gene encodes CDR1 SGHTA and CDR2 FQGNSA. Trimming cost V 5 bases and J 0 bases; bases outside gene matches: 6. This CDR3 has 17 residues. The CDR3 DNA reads TGTGCCAGCAGCCCAGGGACTAGCGGACTCTCCTACAATGAGCAGTTCTTC. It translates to CASSPGTSGLSYNEQFF.

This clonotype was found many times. For the CDR3, the DNA is TGCAGTGCTAGAACTGGGTCAGGGAACTATGGCTACACCTTC. The encoded protein is CSARTGSGNYGYTF. The chain employs TRBV20-1 and TRBJ1-2; D possibly corresponds to TRBD1 (5 bases). Germline V gene data show CDR1 as DFQATT and CDR2 as SNEGSKA (reference sequence). The CDR3 is made up of 14 amino acids. Trimming shortened V by 2 bases and J by 2 bases, and 12 bases separated the two germline ends.

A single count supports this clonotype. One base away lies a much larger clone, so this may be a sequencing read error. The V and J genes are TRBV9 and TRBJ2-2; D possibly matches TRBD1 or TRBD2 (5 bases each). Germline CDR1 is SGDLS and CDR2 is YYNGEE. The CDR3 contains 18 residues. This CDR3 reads CASSVSLEGLPNTGELLF. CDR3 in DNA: TGTGCCAGCAGCGTCAGTCTCGAGGGGTTACCGAACACCGGGGAGCTGCTTTTT.